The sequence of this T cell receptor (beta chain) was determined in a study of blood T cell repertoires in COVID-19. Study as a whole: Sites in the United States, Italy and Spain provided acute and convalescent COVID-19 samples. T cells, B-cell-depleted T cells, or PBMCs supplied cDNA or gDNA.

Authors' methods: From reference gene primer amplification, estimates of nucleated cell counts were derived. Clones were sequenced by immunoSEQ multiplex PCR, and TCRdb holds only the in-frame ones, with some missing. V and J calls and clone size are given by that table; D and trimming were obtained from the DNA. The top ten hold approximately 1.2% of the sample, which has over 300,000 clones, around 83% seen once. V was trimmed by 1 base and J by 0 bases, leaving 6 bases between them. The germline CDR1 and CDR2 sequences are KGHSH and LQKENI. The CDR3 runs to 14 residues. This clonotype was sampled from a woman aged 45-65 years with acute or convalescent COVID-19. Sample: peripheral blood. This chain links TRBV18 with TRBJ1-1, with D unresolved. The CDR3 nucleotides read TGTGCCAGCTCACCACTCCTTCTGAACACTGAAGCTTTCTTT. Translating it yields CASSPLLLNTEAFF. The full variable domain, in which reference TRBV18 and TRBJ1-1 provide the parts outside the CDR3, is NAGVMQNPRHLVRRRGQEARLRCSPMKGHSHVYWYRQLPEEGLKFMVYLQKENIIDESGMPKERFSAEFPKEGPSILRIQQVVRGDSAAYFCASSPLLLNTEAFFGQGTRLTVV.